This T cell receptor beta chain was profiled in a study of shared clonotypes between healthy human individuals. The ends were cut back, 5 bases at V and 2 bases at J, with 12 bases in the middle. Per germline, CDR1 MNHNY and CDR2 SVGAGI (reference sequence). The CDR3 consists of 14 residues. The method was immunoSEQ multiplex PCR; TCRdb's version includes in-frame clones alone and lacks a portion of them. The repertoire includes around 100,000 clones, 65% to 75% of them detected once, and around 25% sits in the top ten. The specimen sequenced was memory CD8+ T cells sorted from blood. Subset defined: CD45RO+ cells pooled with CCR7-negative TemRA cells. V and J are TRBV6-6 and TRBJ1-1; D is possibly TRBD1 (5 bases). The receptor was derived from a woman younger than 45 in good health. The CDR3 bases are TGTGCCAGCAGTCGCACCAGGGCAAACACTGAAGCTTTCTTT. Protein product: CASSRTRANTEAFF.